The clone carrying this T cell receptor (beta chain) was counted between two and nine times. Its specificity is not known. The repertoire was sequenced with immunoSEQ multiplex PCR; TCRdb's copy has only in-frame clones and lacks some. The table has 140,000 to 150,000 clones, about 94% seen once. This sample was included in a study of T cell responses to AZD1222 COVID-19 vaccine. Study observations and caveats: Receipt of two AZD1222 doses was followed by a rise in Spike-specific TCR breadth and depth. Recipients of AZD1222 seropositive at baseline numbered only 6 or 7. Females made up more of the donors, who were largely white British, and clonal diversity may have come out too low.

The V end lost 4 bases, the J end lost 1 base, and 4 bases lay between the germline ends. This CDR3 contains 13 residues. Looked up from germline, CDR1 is MRHNA and CDR2 is SNTAGT. The rearrangement joins TRBV6-4 to TRBJ2-2; D gene uncertain. The source material was peripheral blood, sampled on day 0 of AZD1222 vaccination. The receptor comes from an adult in good health. DNA of the CDR3: TGTGCCAGCAGTGGACAGAACACCGGGGAGCTGTTTTTT. Protein sequence: CASSGQNTGELFF.